This T cell receptor (beta chain) was documented in a study of blood T cell repertoires in COVID-19 (dated by TCRdb to about 2020). General notes on the study: Samples from collaborators originated in the United States, Italy and Spain and spanned both the acute and convalescent phases of COVID-19. The sample metadata nearly always contained a de-identified subject ID, COVID-19 status, age in years and sex. The material from the prospective study consisted of cDNA or gDNA derived from T cells, B-cell-depleted T cells, or PBMCs. The repertoires were released in a freely available public database intended as a resource for research on the immune response to SARS-CoV-2. HLA class I and class II types, where available, came from metadata supplied by the sample provider rather than from assay-based typing. The dataset comprised deeply sampled blood TCRbeta repertoires from subjects exposed to, actively infected with, or recovered from COVID-19. The samples were drawn from two sources: the first 160 participants of the ongoing ImmuneRACE study, and 1,254 subjects contributed by 6 global collaborators. Points the paper makes about the study in general: Clinical and demographic metadata were provided uncurated, with the amount varying by source and participant.

Enrolling through a virtual design, the prospective study's participants ranged in age from roughly 18 to 89 years and lived across 24 United States geographic areas. Cohort assignment in the prospective study relied on participant-reported clinical history from a screening survey and a study questionnaire. In the prospective study, mobile phlebotomists collected whole blood, serum and a nasopharyngeal or oropharyngeal swab from each participant. Additional blood draws and questionnaires over an approximately two-month period could optionally be provided by prospective study participants. Blood samples from the prospective study were shipped frozen or at room temperature prior to DNA extraction. Note on this clone: Its target antigen remains unknown. No qualities accompany the bases; no much larger clone lies one base away.

TCRbeta CDR3 regions were amplified from genomic DNA using the immunoSEQ Assay, a bias-controlled multiplex PCR. In the source study's methods: Nucleated cell counts per sample were estimated from amplification of reference gene primers within the assay. To quantify the absolute abundance of each unique TCRbeta CDR3 rearrangement, sequence reads were collapsed and filtered. Productive Simpson clonality was computed per sample as the square root of Simpson's diversity index over productive rearrangements. In its TCRdb copy, this immuneACCESS table keeps in-frame sequences only and misses some clones. Where compared with another copy, unresolved V genes explain less than half of these, and the others have no known cause. That table furnishes V, J and clone size, whereas the DNA furnished D and trimming. In this sample the table shows some 250,000 clones, just over 90% of which occur a single time. The ten largest clones capture about 2.1% of the sample.

This TCR came from a woman in her thirties or forties with acute COVID-19. The sequencing input was PBMCs or T cells enriched from blood (not recorded which).

The nucleotide sequence is given as TGTGCCAGCAGCCTGAGGGGGGGTCTGAACACCGGGGAGCTGTTTTTT. The translation is CASSLRGGLNTGELFF. This receptor chain uses TRBV9 and TRBJ2-2; the D gene is perhaps TRBD2, on 7 matching bases. CDR1 and CDR2 were assigned from the germline V gene as SGDLS and YYNGEE. V is reduced by 4 bases and J by 1 base, leaving a spacing of 14 bases between them. From its cysteine to its phenylalanine, the CDR3 spans 16 amino acids. The retained sequence is limited to the CDR3, 48 bases, with the frame set at the first base.